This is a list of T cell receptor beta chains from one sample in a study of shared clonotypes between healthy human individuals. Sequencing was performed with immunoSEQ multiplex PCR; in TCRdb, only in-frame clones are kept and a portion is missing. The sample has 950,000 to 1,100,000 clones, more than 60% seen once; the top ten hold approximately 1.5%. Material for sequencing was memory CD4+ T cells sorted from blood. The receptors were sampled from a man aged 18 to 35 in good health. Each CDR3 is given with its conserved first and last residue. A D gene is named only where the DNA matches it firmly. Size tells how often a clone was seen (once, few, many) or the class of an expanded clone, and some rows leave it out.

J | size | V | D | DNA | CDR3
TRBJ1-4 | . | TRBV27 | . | TGTGCCAGCAGTAACTGGGACGGAGAAAAACTGTTTTTT | CASSNWDGEKLFF
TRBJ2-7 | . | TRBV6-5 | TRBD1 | TGTGCCAGCAGTTCTCCGGGACAGGGGCTCTACGAGCAGTACTTC | CASSSPGQGLYEQYF
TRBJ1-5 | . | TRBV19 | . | TGTGCCAGTGCTACGGGGAAAAACAATCAGCCCCAGCATTTT | CASATGKNNQPQHF
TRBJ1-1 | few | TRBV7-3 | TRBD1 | TGTGCCAGCAGCTTAGACAGGGACACTGAAGCTTTCTTT | CASSLDRDTEAFF
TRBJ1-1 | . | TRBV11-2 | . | TGTGCCAGCAGCTTTAGTGGGGGAAACACTGAAGCTTTCTTT | CASSFSGGNTEAFF
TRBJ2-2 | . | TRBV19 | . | TGTGCCAGTATATCCGGGGATCTGGGGACCGGGGAGCTGTTTTTT | CASISGDLGTGELFF
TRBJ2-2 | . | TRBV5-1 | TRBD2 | TGCGCCAGCAGCCCGCCCGGGACTAGGGCTGAGCTGTTTTTT | CASSPPGTRAELFF
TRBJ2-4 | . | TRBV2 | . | TGTGCCAGCAGTGAAACATACATAGCCAAAAACATTCAGTACTTC | CASSETYIAKNIQYF
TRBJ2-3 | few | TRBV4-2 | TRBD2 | TGTGCCAGCAGCCAAGGGACTAGCGCCGATACGCAGTATTTT | CASSQGTSADTQYF
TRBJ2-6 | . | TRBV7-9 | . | TGTGCCAGCAGCCATGGGGTCTCTGGGGCCAACGTCCTGACTTTC | CASSHGVSGANVLTF
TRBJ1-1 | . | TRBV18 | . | TGTGCCAGCTCACCCCAGGGTGCCACTGAAGCTTTCTTT | CASSPQGATEAFF
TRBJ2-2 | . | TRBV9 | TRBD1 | TGTGCCAGCAGCGCAGACAGGGGTTCGGACACCGGGGAGCTGTTTTTT | CASSADRGSDTGELFF
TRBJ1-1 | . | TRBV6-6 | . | TGTGCCAGCAGTTACTGGGAAGGGATGGACACTGAAGCTTTCTTT | CASSYWEGMDTEAFF
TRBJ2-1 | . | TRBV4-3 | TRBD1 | TGCGCCAGCAGCCAAGATCTGAGGACAGGGATCAATGAGCAGTTCTTC | CASSQDLRTGINEQFF
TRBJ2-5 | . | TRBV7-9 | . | TGTGCCAGCAGCTTAAGGGAAGGGATGAGCGAGACCCAGTACTTC | CASSLREGMSETQYF
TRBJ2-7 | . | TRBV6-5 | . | TGTGCCAGCAGCGCGGACGGATACTACGAGCAGTACTTC | CASSADGYYEQYF
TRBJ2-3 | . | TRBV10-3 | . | TGTGCCATCAGTGAATCCGGCACAGATACGCAGTATTTT | CAISESGTDTQYF
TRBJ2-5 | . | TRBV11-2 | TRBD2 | TGTGCCAGCAGCTTAGGGTCCCTAGCGGGCCAAGAGACCCAGTACTTC | CASSLGSLAGQETQYF
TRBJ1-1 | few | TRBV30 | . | TGTGCCTGGGGCGCCGGGACAAGACACACTGAAGCTTTCTTT | CAWGAGTRHTEAFF
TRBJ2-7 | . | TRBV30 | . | TGTGCCCTAAAACGAGGAGTGGCCTACGAGCAGTACTTC | CALKRGVAYEQYF
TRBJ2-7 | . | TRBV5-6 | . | TGTGCCAGCAGCTTGGGCAGATCCTCCTACGAGCAGTACTTC | CASSLGRSSYEQYF
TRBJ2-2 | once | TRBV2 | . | TGTGCCAGCAGTGTCCGAACACTTAACACCGGGGAGCTGTTTTTT | CASSVRTLNTGELFF
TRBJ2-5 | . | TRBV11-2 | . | TGTGCCAGCAGCTTAGAGACCCAGTACTTC | CASSLETQYF
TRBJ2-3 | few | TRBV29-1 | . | TGCAGCATTGAGCTGGGGGGCGGCACAGATACGCAGTATTTT | CSIELGGGTDTQYF
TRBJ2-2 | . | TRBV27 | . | TGTGCCAGCGCCATTTTAGCGAACACCGGGGAGCTGTTTTTT | CASAILANTGELFF
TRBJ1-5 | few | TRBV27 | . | TGTGCCAGCAGTTCTCAGGGTTTACAGCCCCAGCATTTT | CASSSQGLQPQHF
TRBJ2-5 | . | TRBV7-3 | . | TGTGCCAGCAGCGCCCAGGGAAGAGAGACCCAGTACTTC | CASSAQGRETQYF
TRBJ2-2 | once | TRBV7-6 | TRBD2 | TGTGCCAGCAGCGCCATGGTGGTCGGCGGGAGCGCCGGGGAGCTGTTTTTT | CASSAMVVGGSAGELFF
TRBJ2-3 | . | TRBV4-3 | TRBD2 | TGCGCCAGCAGCCAAGATGGGGCTAGCGGGAGGGTAGCGACAGATACGCAGTATTTT | CASSQDGASGRVATDTQYF
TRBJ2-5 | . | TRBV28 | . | TGTGCCAGCAGAGTCGGTATACGTTTATCGGAGACCCAGTACTTC | CASRVGIRLSETQYF
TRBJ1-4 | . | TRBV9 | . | TGTGCCAGCAGCGTAGGCCCGACTACTAATGAAAAACTGTTTTTT | CASSVGPTTNEKLFF
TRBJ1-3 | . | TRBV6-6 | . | TGTGCCAGCACCCAAGGGGCCTCTGGAAACACCATATATTTT | CASTQGASGNTIYF
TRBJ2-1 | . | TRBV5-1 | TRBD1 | TGCGCCAGCAGCTTGTTCCAGGACAGGGGCGCCTGGGAGCAGTTCTTC | CASSLFQDRGAWEQFF
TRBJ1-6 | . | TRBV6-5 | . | TGTGCCAGCAGCCGTATTGGGGGCGCAAGGTCACCCCTCCACTTT | CASSRIGGARSPLHF